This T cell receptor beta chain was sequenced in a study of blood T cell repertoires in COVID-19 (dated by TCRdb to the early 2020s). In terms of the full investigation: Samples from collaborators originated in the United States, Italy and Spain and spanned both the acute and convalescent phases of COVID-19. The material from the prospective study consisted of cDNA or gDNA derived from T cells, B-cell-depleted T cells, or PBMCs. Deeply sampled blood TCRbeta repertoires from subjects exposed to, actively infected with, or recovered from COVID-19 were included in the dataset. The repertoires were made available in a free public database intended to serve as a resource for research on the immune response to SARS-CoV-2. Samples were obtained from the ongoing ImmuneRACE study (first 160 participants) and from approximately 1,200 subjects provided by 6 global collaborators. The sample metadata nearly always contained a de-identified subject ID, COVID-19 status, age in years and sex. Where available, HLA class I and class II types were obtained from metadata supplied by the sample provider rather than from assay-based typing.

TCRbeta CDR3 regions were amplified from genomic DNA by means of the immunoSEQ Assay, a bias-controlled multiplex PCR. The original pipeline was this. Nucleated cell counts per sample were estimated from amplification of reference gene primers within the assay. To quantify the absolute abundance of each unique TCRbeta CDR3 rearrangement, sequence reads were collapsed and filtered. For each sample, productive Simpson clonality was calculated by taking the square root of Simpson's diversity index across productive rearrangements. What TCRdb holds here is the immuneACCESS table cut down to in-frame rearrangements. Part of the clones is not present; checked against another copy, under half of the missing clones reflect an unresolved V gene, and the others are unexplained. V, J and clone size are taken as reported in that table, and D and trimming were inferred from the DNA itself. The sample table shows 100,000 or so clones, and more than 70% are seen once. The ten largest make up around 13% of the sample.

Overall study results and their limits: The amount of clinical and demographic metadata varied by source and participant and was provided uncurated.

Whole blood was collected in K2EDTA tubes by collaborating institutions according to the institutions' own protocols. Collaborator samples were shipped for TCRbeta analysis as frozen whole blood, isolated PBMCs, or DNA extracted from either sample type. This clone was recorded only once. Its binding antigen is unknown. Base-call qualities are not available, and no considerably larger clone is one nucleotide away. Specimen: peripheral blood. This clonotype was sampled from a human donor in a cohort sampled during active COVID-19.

Here the CDR3 is given as CASSLDSNYGYTF. The sequenced DNA is TGCGCCAGCAGTTTAGACAGTAACTATGGCTACACCTTC. The chain employs TRBV10-1 and TRBJ1-2; the D region possibly corresponds to TRBD1 (5 bases align). The germline V gene (reference sequence) yields WNHNN for CDR1 and SYGVQD for CDR2. V is reduced by 5 bases and J by 1 base, leaving a spacing of 8 bases between them. From the cysteine up to the phenylalanine, the CDR3 has a length of 13 residues. CDR3 DNA is the only sequence kept; it has 39 bases, read in frame from the first base.